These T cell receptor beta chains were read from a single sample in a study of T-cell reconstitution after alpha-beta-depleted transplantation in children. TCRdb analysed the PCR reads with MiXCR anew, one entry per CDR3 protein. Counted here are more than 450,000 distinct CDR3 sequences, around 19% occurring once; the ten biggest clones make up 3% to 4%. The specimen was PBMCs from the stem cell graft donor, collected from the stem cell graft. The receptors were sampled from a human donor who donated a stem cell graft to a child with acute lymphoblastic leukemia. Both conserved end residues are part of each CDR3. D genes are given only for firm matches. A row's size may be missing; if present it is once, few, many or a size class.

DNA: TGTGCCAGCTCTCTCCTGATGGGCGCCACAGATACGCAGTATTTT
CDR3: CASSLLMGATDTQYF
D: NA
size: few
V: TRBV18
J: TRBJ2-3

DNA: TGCGCCAGCAGGGAGGACGCACGGCCGGGACTGGCCAATGAGCAGTTCTTC
CDR3: CASREDARPGLANEQFF
D: NA
size: few
V: TRBV4-1
J: TRBJ2-1

DNA: TGTGCCAGCAGCTACCACGGACTAGCGCCAGGAGAGACCCAGTACTTC
CDR3: CASSYHGLAPGETQYF
D: TRBD2
size: many
V: TRBV7-9
J: TRBJ2-5

DNA: TGTGCCAGCAGTTCCCCGGCTAGCGGGAGCTACGAGCAGTACTTC
CDR3: CASSSPASGSYEQYF
D: TRBD2
size: NA
V: TRBV6-5
J: TRBJ2-7

DNA: TGTGCCAGCAGCCAGCCTAGCGGGGGGGCATACAATGAGCAGTTCTTC
CDR3: CASSQPSGGAYNEQFF
D: TRBD2
size: NA
V: TRBV27
J: TRBJ2-1

DNA: TGTGCCAGCAGCAGCGGGAGGGCTTACGATACGCAGTATTTT
CDR3: CASSSGRAYDTQYF
D: TRBD2
size: NA
V: TRBV2
J: TRBJ2-3

DNA: TGTGCCAGCAGTTTTCCGGGACAACGAGGTCAGCCCCAGCATTTT
CDR3: CASSFPGQRGQPQHF
D: NA
size: NA
V: TRBV12-3/TRBV12-4
J: TRBJ1-5

DNA: TGTGCCAGTGGGCCTAGCGGGCCGGATTCGGATACGCAGTATTTT
CDR3: CASGPSGPDSDTQYF
D: TRBD2
size: many
V: TRBV12-3/TRBV12-4
J: TRBJ2-3

DNA: TGTGCCAGCAGCGGGGACAGGGCATCTGGAAACACCATATATTTT
CDR3: CASSGDRASGNTIYF
D: TRBD1
size: few
V: TRBV9
J: TRBJ1-3

DNA: TGTGCCAGTAGTATCGCCTCCCCGTACGAGCAGTACTTC
CDR3: CASSIASPYEQYF
D: NA
size: few
V: TRBV19
J: TRBJ2-7

DNA: TGTGCCAGCAGTGGGACTAGGAAGGAGACCCAGTACTTC
CDR3: CASSGTRKETQYF
D: TRBD2
size: NA
V: TRBV6-1
J: TRBJ2-5

DNA: TGCAGCGCATGGGACAGCTATGGCTACACCTTC
CDR3: CSAWDSYGYTF
D: TRBD1
size: NA
V: TRBV29-1
J: TRBJ1-2

DNA: TGCGCCAGCAGTGAGCGGGAGGGCCTGGATACGCAGTATTTT
CDR3: CASSEREGLDTQYF
D: TRBD2
size: few
V: TRBV10-1
J: TRBJ2-3

DNA: TGTGCCAGCAGCTTAGCGAGGGCTTCAAGCACAGATACGCAGTATTTT
CDR3: CASSLARASSTDTQYF
D: NA
size: NA
V: TRBV7-8
J: TRBJ2-3

DNA: TGCGCCAGCAGCTTGGAAAGGGGGGGGAGGGAGCAGTTCTTC
CDR3: CASSLERGGREQFF
D: NA
size: NA
V: TRBV5-1
J: TRBJ2-1

DNA: TGCAGCGTTGAGGGCCTAGCGGGGACCCAGTACTTC
CDR3: CSVEGLAGTQYF
D: TRBD2
size: few
V: TRBV29-1
J: TRBJ2-5

DNA: TGTGCCAGCAGCCTGGGACTAGCGGGCCTAAGCTCCTACAATGAGCAGTTCTTC
CDR3: CASSLGLAGLSSYNEQFF
D: TRBD2
size: few
V: TRBV7-8
J: TRBJ2-1

DNA: TGTGCCAGTAGTATTGAGGGAGTGAACACCGGGGAGCTGTTTTTT
CDR3: CASSIEGVNTGELFF
D: NA
size: few
V: TRBV19
J: TRBJ2-2

DNA: TGTGCCAGCTCACCGCGCGACAGGCAGAACACTGAAGCTTTCTTT
CDR3: CASSPRDRQNTEAFF
D: NA
size: few
V: TRBV18
J: TRBJ1-1

DNA: TGTGCCAGCAGCCCTCTTCCCTACGAGCAGTACTTC
CDR3: CASSPLPYEQYF
D: NA
size: few
V: TRBV3-1
J: TRBJ2-7